What follows is one TCR beta chain and its context. The target antigen is unknown. This sample is part of a study of T cell responses to AZD1222 COVID-19 vaccine. Study conclusions and caveats: Females made up more of the donors, who were largely white British, and clonal diversity may have come out too low.

Repertoires were generated with immunoSEQ multiplex PCR, while TCRdb's copy carries only in-frame clones and drops some. The top ten hold 5% to 6.5% of the sample, which has about 130,000 clones, roughly 90% seen once. The CDR3 sequence is 15 residues long. Germline CDR1 MNHEY, CDR2 SMNVEV (reference sequence). The V gene lost 5 bases and the J gene lost 7 bases, with 18 bases spanning the gap. The TCR sequence derives from an adult in good health. The sample consisted of peripheral blood, taken on day 0 of AZD1222 vaccination. The V gene is TRBV27, the J gene TRBJ1-5, with D possibly TRBD1 on 5 matching bases. The CDR3 is CASSGARGGGQPQHF. The DNA of the CDR3 is TGTGCCAGCAGTGGGGCCCGGGGTGGAGGGCAGCCCCAGCATTTT.